Shown below are 5 T cell receptor beta chains from a single sample sequenced in a study of T cell changes during pregnancy in multiple sclerosis. Measured with immunoSEQ multiplex PCR; TCRdb has only the in-frame clones, and not every one. The table records around 60,000 clones, 85% to 95% of them present only once. Here the sequenced sample was CD4+ T cells from peripheral blood mononuclear cells, taken before pregnancy. The source is a female donor with multiple sclerosis, enrolled in a pregnancy study.

This chain uses TRBV7-9 with TRBJ2-2; 7 bases fit TRBD2. The CDR3 is made up of 16 amino acids. Germline V gives CDR1 SEHNR, CDR2 FQNEAQ (reference sequence). With 7 bases clipped from V and 1 base from J, the junction kept 9 bases outside the gene matches. In DNA, the CDR3 is TGTGCCAGCAAGATGGCGGGAGCCATGAACACCGGGGAGCTGTTTTTT. Residues: CASKMAGAMNTGELFF.

This sequence joins TRBV28 and TRBJ2-5; 10 nucleotides agree with TRBD2. Germline loops: CDR1 MDHEN, CDR2 SYDVKM. The CDR3 is 15 amino acids. The trim removed 6 bases at V and 4 bases at J, leaving 8 bases unmatched. This chain's CDR3 is CASSVAGGPGETQYF. The CDR3, as DNA: TGTGCCAGCAGCGTAGCGGGAGGCCCGGGAGAGACCCAGTACTTC.

This chain joins TRBV10-3 and TRBJ2-7; tentatively, D is TRBD1 (6 bases). Trimming took 6 bases from V and 1 from J, leaving 13 bases between them. Germline values: CDR1 ENHRY, CDR2 SYGVKD. The CDR3 consists of 14 residues. In DNA form, the CDR3 reads TGTGCCATCAGCCACCGGGACACATCCTACGAGCAGTACTTC. This translates into CAISHRDTSYEQYF.

This rearrangement joins TRBV18 to TRBJ1-3, with D unresolved. The length of the CDR3 is 14 residues. Looked up from germline, CDR1 is KGHSH and CDR2 is LQKENI. V lost 3 bases and J lost 3, with 9 bases in between. CDR3 sequence: CASSPLGDGNTIYF. CDR3 bases: TGTGCCAGCTCACCCCTGGGAGATGGAAACACCATATATTTT.

This chain connects TRBV19 to TRBJ1-5; D unclear. V was trimmed by 5 bases and J by 0 bases, leaving 11 bases between them. The germline CDR1 and CDR2 sequences are LNHDA and SQIVND (reference sequence). This CDR3 contains 15 residues. This CDR3 reads CASSDISVSNQPQHF. For the CDR3, the DNA is TGTGCCAGTAGTGACATAAGTGTTAGCAATCAGCCCCAGCATTTT. Full variable domain (rest looked up from reference TRBV19 and TRBJ1-5): DGGITQSPKYLFRKEGQNVTLSCEQNLNHDAMYWYRQDPGQGLRLIYYSQIVNDFQKGDIAEGYSVSREKKESFPLTVTSAQKNPTAFYLCASSDISVSNQPQHFGDGTRLSIL.